This TCR beta chain was found in a study of blood T cell repertoires in COVID-19. TCRdb's table, derived via immunoSEQ multiplex PCR, lists solely in-frame clones and lacks some. The sample records around 45,000 clones, about 90% being singletons. Germline V gene data show CDR1 as SGHRS and CDR2 as YFSETQ. This CDR3 region has 14 residues. The ends lost 7 bases at V and 7 bases at J; junction bases unmatched: 8. This sequence joins TRBV5-1 and TRBJ2-2; 9 bases line up with TRBD2. Sequencing was carried out using peripheral blood. The sequence was collected from a man between 65 and 85 years old with active COVID-19. For the CDR3, the DNA is TGCGCCAGCGGGGCTAGCGGGGTACACGGGGAGCTGTTTTTT. The encoded protein is CASGASGVHGELFF.